A single T cell receptor beta chain is shown here with its context. Its antigen is undetermined. The data were taken from a study of T cell repertoires in ileal Crohn's disease. Study context: Every patient was operated on for stricturing (about 60%) or penetrating (about 40%) complications.

Sequenced by immunoSEQ multiplex PCR; TCRdb stores in-frame clones only, minus some. This table holds some 16,000 clones, roughly 91% found once. Overall study findings and caveats: Active smokers at surgery had more clonal expansions than non-smokers. Every patient over 26.8% clonality showed endoscopic recurrence. Sorted CD8 T cells held more high-frequency clones than CD4.

Sequencing was carried out using ileal tissue. This sequence originates from an adult with Crohn's disease.

The CDR3 protein is CASSQVRGQLYEQYF. The CDR3 region has the DNA TGTGCCAGCAGCCAGGTCCGGGGACAGCTCTACGAGCAGTACTTC. V is TRBV7-9 and J is TRBJ2-5, with 7 bases lining up with TRBD1. The end of the DNA aligns better with TRBJ2-7, so the J call may be wrong. CDR3 length equals 15 residues. Germline V gene lookup returns CDR1 SEHNR and CDR2 FQNEAQ (reference sequence).